This is a list of T cell receptor beta chains from one sample in a study of OX40 agonist ivuxolimab in advanced cancers. TCRdb's table, derived via immunoSEQ multiplex PCR, lists solely in-frame clones and lacks some. In the table there are more than 85,000 clones, approximately 89% of which are singletons. Sequencing used CD4+ or CD8+ T cells sorted from blood, obtained in a trial of the OX40 agonist ivuxolimab. The origin of the receptors is an adult with an advanced solid tumor such as melanoma, head and neck, liver or kidney cancer. The conserved cysteine and the conserved F or W are not part of the CDR3 here. The order of the fields is V gene, clone size, J gene, CDR3 protein. Some rows mark clone size as missing; the rest say once, few, many or name a class of expanded clone.

>TRBV10-3|-|-
AISESAGGLYEQY
>TRBV5-1|once|TRBJ2-1
ASSASPFGVYNEQF
>TRBV6-6|-|TRBJ2-1
ASSLREGGAYNEQF
>TRBV9|-|TRBJ2-7
ASSVAGGNHEQY
>TRBV28|-|TRBJ2-2
ASSTFDGGAGELF
>TRBV28|-|TRBJ1-4
ASSFGQGAGEKLF
>TRBV28|-|TRBJ2-1
ASRSGGVRTRNEQF
>TRBV29-1|-|TRBJ2-3
SVRAEGPDTQY
>TRBV5-4|-|TRBJ1-1
ASSLSNRNTEAF
>TRBV5-6|-|TRBJ1-1
ASSLAIRTLDTEAF
>TRBV7-3|-|TRBJ2-1
ASSLAPSDPARSNEQF
>TRBV6-1|-|TRBJ1-5
ASTRGARDNQPQH
>TRBV7-2|-|TRBJ2-7
ASSLFGTSGPYEQY
>TRBV7-2|once|TRBJ1-4
ASGAGFEKLF
>TRBV6-5|-|TRBJ2-7
AQGSSYEQY
>TRBV29-1|-|TRBJ2-2
SVEEQLNTGELF
>TRBV7-2|-|TRBJ1-1
ASSSIYRGLGNTEAF
>TRBV30|few|TRBJ1-5
AWKRQFSNQPQH
>TRBV4-1|-|TRBJ2-7
ASSQEPTGGYEQY
>TRBV4-1|once|TRBJ1-4
ASSQVPPSGDNEKLF
>TRBV28|-|TRBJ1-2
ASSLSEWSGYT
>TRBV7-9|-|TRBJ1-4
ASSFDGPNEKLF
>TRBV7-6|-|TRBJ2-7
ASSSTPSQQY
>TRBV6-6|few|TRBJ2-2
ASRLGQGAGGELF
>TRBV6-6|-|TRBJ2-7
ASSYERRAYEQY
>TRBV7-3|-|TRBJ1-1
ASSLDGQANTEAF
>TRBV7-2|-|TRBJ1-5
ASSLQGDRSVQH
>TRBV6-6|-|TRBJ1-3
ASSYLLGQAGNTIY
>TRBV7-6|-|TRBJ2-3
ASSALLAGVTDTQY
>TRBV7-6|-|TRBJ2-7
ASSLGLPRYEQY
>TRBV18|-|TRBJ1-2
ASSPNYNGNYGYT
>TRBV30|-|TRBJ2-2
AWSAFPTGELF
>TRBV29-1|-|TRBJ2-5
SVDEAAKRTQY